This TCR beta chain was observed in a study of beta chain features in type 1 diabetes. Study-level findings and limits: When Type 1 diabetes patients were examined, their TCRB CDR3s proved moderately but significantly shorter in all four CD4+ subsets.

This clone was detected a few times. What it binds is unknown. Per donor, one heparinised blood draw averaged about 116 mL. The CDR3 contains 12 residues. Germline CDR1 is SGHRS and CDR2 is YFSETQ. Trimming pared 1 base from V and 6 bases from J, leaving 6 bases between. cDNA synthesis used the whole RNA isolate, giving expressed TCRB sequences. Millions of reads, on average, came from each naive, central memory and regulatory T cell sample. The table came from immunoSEQ multiplex PCR; TCRdb's copy has only in-frame clones and leaves some out. The profile shows 400,000 or so clones, over 9% of them singletons.

The V and J genes are TRBV5-1 and TRBJ2-3; D unclear. This clonotype originated in a man aged 25 to 40 with type 1 diabetes. Sequencing was performed on central memory CD4+ T cells from blood. The CDR3 here is CASSLSEDTQYF. CDR3 coding DNA: TGCGCCAGCAGCTTGAGTGAGGATACGCAGTATTTT.